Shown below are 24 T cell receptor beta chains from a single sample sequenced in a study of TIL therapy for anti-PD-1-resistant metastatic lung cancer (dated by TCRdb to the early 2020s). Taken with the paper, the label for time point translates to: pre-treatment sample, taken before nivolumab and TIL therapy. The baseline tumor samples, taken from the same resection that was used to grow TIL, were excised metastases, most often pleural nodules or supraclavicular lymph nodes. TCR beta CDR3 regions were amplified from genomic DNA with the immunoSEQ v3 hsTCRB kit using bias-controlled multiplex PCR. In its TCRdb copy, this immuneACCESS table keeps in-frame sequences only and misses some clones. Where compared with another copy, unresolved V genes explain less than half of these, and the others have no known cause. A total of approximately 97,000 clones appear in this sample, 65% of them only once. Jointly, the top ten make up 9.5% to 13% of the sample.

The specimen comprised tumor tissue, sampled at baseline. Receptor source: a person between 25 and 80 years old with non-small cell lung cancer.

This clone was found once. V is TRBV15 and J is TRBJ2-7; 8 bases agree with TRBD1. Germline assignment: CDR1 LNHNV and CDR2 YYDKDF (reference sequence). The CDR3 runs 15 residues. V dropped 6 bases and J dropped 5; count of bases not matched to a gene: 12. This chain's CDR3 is CATSRTGGVGNEQYF. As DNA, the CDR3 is TGTGCCACCAGTAGAACAGGGGGAGTGGGGAACGAGCAGTACTTC.

CDR3 residues: CASSSDRDQETQYF. CDR3 in DNA: TGTGCCAGCAGCTCCGACAGAGACCAAGAGACCCAGTACTTC. The rearrangement links TRBV7-8 to TRBJ2-5; possibly TRBD1 for D (5 bases). From germline, CDR1 is SGHVS and CDR2 FQNEAQ. There are 14 residues in the CDR3. Trimming took off 4 bases at V and 0 bases at J, with 9 bases between the two ends. The full variable domain, rest sourced from reference TRBV7-8 and TRBJ2-5, is GAGVSQSPRYKVAKRGQDVALRCDPISGHVSLFWYQQALGQGPEFLTYFQNEAQLDKSGLPSDRFFAERPEGSVSTLKIQRTQQEDSAVYLCASSSDRDQETQYFGPGTRLLVL.

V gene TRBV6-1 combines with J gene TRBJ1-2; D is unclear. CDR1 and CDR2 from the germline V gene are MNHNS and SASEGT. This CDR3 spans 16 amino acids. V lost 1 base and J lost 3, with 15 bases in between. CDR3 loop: CASSEGIGYMDYGYTF. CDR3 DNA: TGTGCCAGCAGTGAAGGTATAGGGTACATGGACTATGGCTACACCTTC.

The CDR3 DNA follows: TGTGCCAGTTCAAGGGGGCCGGAGACCCAGTACTTC. As protein: CASSRGPETQYF. The chain uses TRBV19 and TRBJ2-5; 7 nucleotides agree with TRBD1. The germline V gene encodes CDR1 LNHDA and CDR2 SQIVND (reference sequence). The CDR3 spans 12 residues. The ends lost 8 bases at V and 5 bases at J; junction bases unmatched: 5.

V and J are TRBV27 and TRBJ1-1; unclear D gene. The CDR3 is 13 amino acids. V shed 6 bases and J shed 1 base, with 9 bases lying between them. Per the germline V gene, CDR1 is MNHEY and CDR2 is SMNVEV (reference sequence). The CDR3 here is CASSGDKNTEAFF. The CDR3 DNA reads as TGTGCCAGCAGCGGCGACAAGAACACTGAAGCTTTCTTT.

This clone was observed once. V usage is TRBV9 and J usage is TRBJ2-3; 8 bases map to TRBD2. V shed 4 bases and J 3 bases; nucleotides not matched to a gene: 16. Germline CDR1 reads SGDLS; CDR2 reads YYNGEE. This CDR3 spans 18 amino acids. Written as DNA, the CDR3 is TGTGCCAGCAGCCCTCAACCCTCAGCGGGAGCTGGGACAGATACGCAGTATTTT. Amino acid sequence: CASSPQPSAGAGTDTQYF.

The CDR3 loop reads CASSPPNGGFDEQYF. CDR3 bases: TGTGCCAGCAGCCCCCCAAATGGGGGTTTCGACGAGCAGTACTTC. V is TRBV7-9 and J is TRBJ2-7; the D call may be TRBD1 or TRBD2 (5 bases each). Trimming pared 5 bases from V and 5 bases from J, leaving 19 bases between. The germline CDR1 and CDR2 sequences are SEHNR and FQNEAQ (reference sequence). The CDR3 length is 15 residues. The whole variable domain, remainder taken from reference TRBV7-9 and TRBJ2-7, is DTGVSQNPRHKITKRGQNVTFRCDPISEHNRLYWYRQTLGQGPEFLTYFQNEAQLEKSRLLSDRFSAERPKGSFSTLEIQRTEQGDSAMYLCASSPPNGGFDEQYFGPGTRLTVT.

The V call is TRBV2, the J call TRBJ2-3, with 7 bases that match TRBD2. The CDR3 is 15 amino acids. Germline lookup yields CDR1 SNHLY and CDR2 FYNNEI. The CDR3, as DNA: TGTGTCAACCTCCGTAGCGGGTTCAACACAGATACGCAGTATTTT. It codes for CVNLRSGFNTDTQYF.

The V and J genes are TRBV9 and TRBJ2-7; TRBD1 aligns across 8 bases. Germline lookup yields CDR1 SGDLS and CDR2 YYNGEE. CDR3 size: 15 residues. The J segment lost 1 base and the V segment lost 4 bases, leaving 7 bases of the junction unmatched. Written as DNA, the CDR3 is TGTGCCAGCAGCCCAACCGGGACAGGTTCCTACGAGCAGTACTTC. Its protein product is CASSPTGTGSYEQYF.

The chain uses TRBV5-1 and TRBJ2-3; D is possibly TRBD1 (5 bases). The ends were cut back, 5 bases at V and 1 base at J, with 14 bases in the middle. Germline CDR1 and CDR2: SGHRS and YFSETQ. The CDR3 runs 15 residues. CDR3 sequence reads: CASRGGASRTDTQYF. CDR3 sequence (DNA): TGCGCCAGCAGGGGTGGGGCGTCCCGCACAGATACGCAGTATTTT.

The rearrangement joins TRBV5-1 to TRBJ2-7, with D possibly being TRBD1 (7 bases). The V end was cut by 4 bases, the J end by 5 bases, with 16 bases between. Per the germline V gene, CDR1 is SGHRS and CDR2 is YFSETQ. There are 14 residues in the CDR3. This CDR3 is CASSLAGGPDEQYF. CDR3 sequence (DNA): TGCGCCAGCAGCCTGGCAGGGGGGCCTGACGAGCAGTACTTC.

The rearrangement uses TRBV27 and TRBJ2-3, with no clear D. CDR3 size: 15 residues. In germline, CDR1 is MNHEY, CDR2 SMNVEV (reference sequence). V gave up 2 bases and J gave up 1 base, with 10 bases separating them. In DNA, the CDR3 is TGTGCCAGCAGTTTAGACGAGCCGGGCACAGATACGCAGTATTTT. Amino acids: CASSLDEPGTDTQYF.

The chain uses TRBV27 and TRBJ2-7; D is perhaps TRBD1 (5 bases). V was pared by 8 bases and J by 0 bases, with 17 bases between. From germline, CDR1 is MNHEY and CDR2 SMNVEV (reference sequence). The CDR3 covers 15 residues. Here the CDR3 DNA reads TGTGCCAGCCACAGGTGGGGAACAAACTCCTACGAGCAGTACTTC. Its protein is CASHRWGTNSYEQYF.

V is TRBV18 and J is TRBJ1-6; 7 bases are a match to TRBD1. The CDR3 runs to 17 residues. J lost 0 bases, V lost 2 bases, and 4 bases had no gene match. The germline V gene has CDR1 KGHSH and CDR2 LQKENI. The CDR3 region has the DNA TGTGCCAGCTCACCAGAGACAGGGAGCTCCTATAATTCACCCCTCCACTTT. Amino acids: CASSPETGSSYNSPLHF. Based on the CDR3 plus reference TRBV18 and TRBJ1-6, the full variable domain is NAGVMQNPRHLVRRRGQEARLRCSPMKGHSHVYWYRQLPEEGLKFMVYLQKENIIDESGMPKERFSAEFPKEGPSILRIQQVVRGDSAAYFCASSPETGSSYNSPLHFGNGTRLTVT.

The CDR3 nucleotides read TGTGCCAGCAGTGTGTCTCCAGGGGGAAGCACCGGGGAGCTGTTTTTT. Translating gives CASSVSPGGSTGELFF. The chain links TRBV5-6 to TRBJ2-2; 7 bases match TRBD1. J was trimmed by 4 bases and V by 5 bases; bases with no gene match: 11. Germline assignment: CDR1 SGHDT and CDR2 YYEEEE. The CDR3 is made up of 16 amino acids.

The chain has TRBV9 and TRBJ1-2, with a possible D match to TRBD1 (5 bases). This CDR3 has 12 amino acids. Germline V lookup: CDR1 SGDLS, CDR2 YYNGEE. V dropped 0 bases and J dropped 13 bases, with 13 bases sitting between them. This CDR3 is CASSVVAGQLTF. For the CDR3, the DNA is TGTGCCAGCAGCGTAGTGGCAGGACAACTCACCTTC.

The DNA of the CDR3 is TGTGCCTGGCGGCGGTTCGATGAGCAGTTCTTC. Protein: CAWRRFDEQFF. This rearrangement joins TRBV30 to TRBJ2-1; D uncertain. CDR3 size: 11 residues. V lost 5 bases and J lost 8, with 10 bases in between. Germline values: CDR1 GTSNPN, CDR2 SVGIG (reference sequence).

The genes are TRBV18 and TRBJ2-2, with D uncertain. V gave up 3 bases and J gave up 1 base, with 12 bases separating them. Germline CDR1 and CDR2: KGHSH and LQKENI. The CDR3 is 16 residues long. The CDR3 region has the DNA TGTGCCAGCTCACCCCAATCTGTCGGGAACACCGGGGAGCTGTTTTTT. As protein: CASSPQSVGNTGELFF.

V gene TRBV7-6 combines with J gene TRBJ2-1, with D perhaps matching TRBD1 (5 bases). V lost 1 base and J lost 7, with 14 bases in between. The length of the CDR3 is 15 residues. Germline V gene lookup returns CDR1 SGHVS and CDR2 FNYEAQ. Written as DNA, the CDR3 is TGTGCCAGCAGCTTAGTGACAGCCACCGGGAATGAGCAGTTCTTC. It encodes CASSLVTATGNEQFF.

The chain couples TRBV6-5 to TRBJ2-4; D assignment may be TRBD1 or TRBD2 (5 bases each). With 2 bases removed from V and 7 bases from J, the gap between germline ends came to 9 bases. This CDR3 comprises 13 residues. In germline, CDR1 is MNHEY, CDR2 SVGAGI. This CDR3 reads CASSYRGRNIQYF. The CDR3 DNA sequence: TGTGCCAGCAGTTACAGGGGACGGAACATTCAGTACTTC.

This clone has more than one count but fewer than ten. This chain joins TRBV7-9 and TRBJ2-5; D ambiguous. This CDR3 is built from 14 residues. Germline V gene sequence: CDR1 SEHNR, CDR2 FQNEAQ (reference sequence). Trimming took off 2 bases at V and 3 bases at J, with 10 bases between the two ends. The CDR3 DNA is TGTGCCAGCAGCTTACTAACCCTAAAAGAGACCCAGTACTTC. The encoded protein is CASSLLTLKETQYF.

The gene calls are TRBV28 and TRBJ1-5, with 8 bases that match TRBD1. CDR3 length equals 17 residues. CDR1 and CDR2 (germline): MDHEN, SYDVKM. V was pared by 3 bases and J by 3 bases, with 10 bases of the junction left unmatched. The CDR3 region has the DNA TGTGCCAGCAGTTTCGTCGGGACAGGTGGGGACAATCAGCCCCAGCATTTT. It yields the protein CASSFVGTGGDNQPQHF.

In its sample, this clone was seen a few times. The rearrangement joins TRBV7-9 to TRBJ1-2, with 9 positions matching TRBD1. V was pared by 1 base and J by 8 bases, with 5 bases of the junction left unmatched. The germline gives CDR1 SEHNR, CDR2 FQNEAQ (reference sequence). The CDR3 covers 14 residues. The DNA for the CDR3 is TGTGCCAGCAGCTTAGGCCGGGACAGGGACGGCTACACCTTC. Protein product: CASSLGRDRDGYTF. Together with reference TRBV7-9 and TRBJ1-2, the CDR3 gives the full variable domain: DTGVSQNPRHKITKRGQNVTFRCDPISEHNRLYWYRQTLGQGPEFLTYFQNEAQLEKSRLLSDRFSAERPKGSFSTLEIQRTEQGDSAMYLCASSLGRDRDGYTFGSGTRLTVV.

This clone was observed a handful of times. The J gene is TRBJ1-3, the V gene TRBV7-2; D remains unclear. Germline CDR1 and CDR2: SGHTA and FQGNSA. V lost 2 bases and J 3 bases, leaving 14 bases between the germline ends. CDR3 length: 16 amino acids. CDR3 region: CASSLFNMGGGNTIYF. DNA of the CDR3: TGTGCCAGCAGCTTATTTAATATGGGTGGTGGAAACACCATATATTTT.